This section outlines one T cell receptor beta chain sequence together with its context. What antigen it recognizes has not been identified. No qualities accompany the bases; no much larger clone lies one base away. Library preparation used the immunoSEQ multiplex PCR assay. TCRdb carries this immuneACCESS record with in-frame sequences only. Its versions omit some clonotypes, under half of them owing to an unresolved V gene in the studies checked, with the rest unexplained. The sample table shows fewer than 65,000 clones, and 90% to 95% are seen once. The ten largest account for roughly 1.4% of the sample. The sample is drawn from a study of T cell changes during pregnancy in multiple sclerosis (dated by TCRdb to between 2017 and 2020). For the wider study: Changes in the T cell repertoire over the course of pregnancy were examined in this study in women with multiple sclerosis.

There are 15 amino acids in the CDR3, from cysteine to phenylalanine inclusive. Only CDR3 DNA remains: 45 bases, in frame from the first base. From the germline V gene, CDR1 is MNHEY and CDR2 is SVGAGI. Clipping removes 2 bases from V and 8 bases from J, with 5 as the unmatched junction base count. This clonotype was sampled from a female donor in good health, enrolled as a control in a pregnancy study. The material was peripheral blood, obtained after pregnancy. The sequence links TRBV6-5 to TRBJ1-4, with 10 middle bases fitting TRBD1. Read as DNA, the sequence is TGTGCCAGCAGTTACCTCGGACAGGGGGGCGAAAAACTGTTTTTT. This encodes CASSYLGQGGEKLFF.